This passage covers 6 T cell receptor beta chains from one sample sequenced in a study of T cells in Graves' hyperthyroidism and ophthalmopathy (dated by TCRdb to the late 2010s). To prepare the library, multiplex PCR was applied. TCRdb lists the instrument as Illumina HiSeq 2000. The TCR beta CDR3 regions were amplified from the RNA transcripts. The TCR CDR3 was subjected to a first round of RT-PCR using the HTBI primer set and the Qiagen OneStep RT-PCR kit. TCRdb trimmed the raw reads at Q25, called clones with MiXCR and kept productive beta chains. Rows are combined by CDR3 protein, so each entry shows the most common genes and DNA. The sample table holds 550,000 to 600,000 distinct CDR3 sequences, of which about half were seen once. Over 15% of the sample comes from the top ten. Sequenced input: peripheral blood or thyroid tissue (not recorded which). The origin of the receptors is an adult woman with Graves' disease, either hyperthyroidism or ophthalmopathy (not recorded which).

The chain combines TRBV2 with TRBJ2-7, with D unclear. The CDR3 covers 12 residues. Germline-derived CDR1 and CDR2 are SNHLY and FYNNEI. Trimming took 6 bases from V and 10 from J, leaving 16 bases between them. CDR3 sequence: CASRSAAYNQYF. The CDR3 nucleotides read TGTGCCAGCAGGTCGGCGGCCTACAATCAGTACTTC.

The sample holds a few counts of this clonotype. The chain recombines TRBV2 with TRBJ2-3; D remains ambiguous. The CDR3 runs 11 residues. Trimming left V 2 bases short and J 6 bases short, with 3 bases between. Germline CDR1 and CDR2: SNHLY and FYNNEI. CDR3 nucleotide sequence: TGTGCCAGCAGTGAAAGGGATACGCAGTATTTT. Residues: CASSERDTQYF.

The chain links TRBV28 to TRBJ1-4; D unclear. The CDR3 is 14 amino acids. Germline V gene sequence: CDR1 MDHEN, CDR2 SYDVKM. V was shortened by 3 bases and J by 4 bases, with 9 bases between the two germline ends. The CDR3 DNA reads TGTGCCAGCAGTTTTCAGGAAGTTAATGAAAAACTGTTTTTT. Protein: CASSFQEVNEKLFF.

In regard to this clonotype: One end of the junction does not line up with germline, which may come from a read error. This chain connects TRBV10-3 to TRBJ1-4; D is uncertain. The germline gives CDR1 ENHRY, CDR2 SYGVKD. This CDR3 spans 14 amino acids. CDR3 sequence: CAISGPRESEKLSF. CDR3 DNA: TGTGCCATCAGTGGCCCGCGAGAATCTGAAAAACTGTCTTTT.

About this clonotype: A much bigger clone sits one base away, suggesting this may be a read error. The CDR3 carries no conserved terminal phenylalanine or tryptophan, so it likely arises from a read error. The rearrangement joins TRBV6-1 to TRBJ1-1; D is unresolved. CDR3 size: 14 residues. The germline V gene encodes CDR1 MNHNS and CDR2 SASEGT. Trimming shortened V by 3 bases and J by 4 bases, and 12 bases separated the two germline ends. The CDR3 sequence: CASSEGNRATEAFL. The CDR3 nucleotides read TGTGCCAGCAGTGAGGGGAATAGGGCCACTGAAGCTTTCCTT.

Worth noting for this clonotype: Since a much larger clone is just one base distant, this may be a read error. Likely a read error: the CDR3 ends without its conserved phenylalanine or tryptophan. This chain uses TRBV28 with TRBJ1-2; 7 bases fit TRBD1. This CDR3 has 13 residues. Trimming removed 5 bases from V and 4 bases from J; junction bases left unmatched: 4. The germline V gene encodes CDR1 MDHEN and CDR2 SYDVKM. The DNA of the CDR3 is TGTGCCAGCAGTCCGAGGACAGGCTATGGCTACACCTTG. It is translated as CASSPRTGYGYTL.